Listed below are T cell receptor beta chains from one sample, sequenced in a study of CXCR3-negative and CXCR3-positive naive CD8 T cells. One entry per CDR3 protein, without DNA, is what TCRdb gives after re-calling the 5' RACE reads. This sample's clone table lists around 29,000 distinct CDR3 sequences. The sequenced sample consisted of memory CD8+ T cells from blood. Receptor source: a human donor in good health. Some clones in this sample may be carry-over from other donors' samples. Both conserved end residues are part of each CDR3. Each record gives: V gene, clone size, J gene, CDR3 protein. Size tells how often a clone was seen (once, few, many) or the class of an expanded clone, and some rows leave it out.

TRBV28	NA	TRBJ2-5	CASSFRLAGALGETQYF
TRBV6-4	NA	TRBJ2-2	CASSDDGGHGELFF
TRBV4-3	NA	TRBJ2-7	CASSQLRDTSYEQYF
TRBV28	NA	TRBJ1-1	CASSLTGWNTEAFF
TRBV9	NA	TRBJ1-2	CASSETGANGYGYTF
TRBV6-4	NA	TRBJ2-1	CASSDDGGAGNEQFF
TRBV6-2/TRBV6-3	NA	TRBJ2-2	CASSYSMGQHTGELFF
TRBV7-6	NA	TRBJ2-7	CASSLEAVSSYEQYF
TRBV12-3/TRBV12-4	NA	TRBJ2-5	CASSLSTGTNPPARTQYF
TRBV20-1	medium-sized	TRBJ1-4	CSARERATNEKLFF
TRBV29-1	NA	TRBJ2-1	CSVEEPSYRGFYNEQFF
TRBV28	NA	TRBJ2-2	CASSLQGELVGELFF